The rows below give T cell receptor beta chains drawn from one sample of a study of shared clonotypes between healthy human individuals. Sequencing was performed with immunoSEQ multiplex PCR; in TCRdb, only in-frame clones are kept and a portion is missing. The sample lists roughly 1.4 million clones; approximately 98.5% were seen once. The material sequenced was naive CD4+ T cells sorted from blood. These receptors were collected from a young man in good health. CDR3s include the opening cysteine and the closing phenylalanine or tryptophan. Fields, in order: CDR3 protein, V gene, clone size. Some rows mark clone size as missing; the rest say once, few, many or name a class of expanded clone.

cdr3_aa: CASSLRRPLAASYNEQFF; v_call: TRBV27; clone_size: once
cdr3_aa: CASSLGPWSGAETQYF; v_call: TRBV7-8; clone_size: .
cdr3_aa: CASSPTSGRAGEQFF; v_call: TRBV18; clone_size: .
cdr3_aa: CASSLLAASTDTQYF; v_call: TRBV27; clone_size: .
cdr3_aa: CASSEPGQHEKLFF; v_call: TRBV25-1; clone_size: .
cdr3_aa: CASSPRTGEAGNTIYF; v_call: TRBV18; clone_size: .
cdr3_aa: CASTGRLGSSYEQYF; v_call: TRBV6-6; clone_size: .
cdr3_aa: CASSFLAAGEQYF; v_call: TRBV7-2; clone_size: .
cdr3_aa: CASSQVGGTPQHF; v_call: TRBV4-1; clone_size: .
cdr3_aa: CASRGQGIDTQYF; v_call: TRBV28; clone_size: .
cdr3_aa: CASSLVVAGQETQYF; v_call: TRBV5-1; clone_size: .
cdr3_aa: CASSTSGLAGGRGSNEQFF; v_call: TRBV18; clone_size: .
cdr3_aa: CASSSTGVSYEQYF; v_call: TRBV5-5; clone_size: .
cdr3_aa: CASSPPEDYPLAQFF; v_call: TRBV18; clone_size: .
cdr3_aa: CASSERAGSGNTIYF; v_call: TRBV6-1; clone_size: .
cdr3_aa: CASSLDNRLIHEQYF; v_call: TRBV7-9; clone_size: .